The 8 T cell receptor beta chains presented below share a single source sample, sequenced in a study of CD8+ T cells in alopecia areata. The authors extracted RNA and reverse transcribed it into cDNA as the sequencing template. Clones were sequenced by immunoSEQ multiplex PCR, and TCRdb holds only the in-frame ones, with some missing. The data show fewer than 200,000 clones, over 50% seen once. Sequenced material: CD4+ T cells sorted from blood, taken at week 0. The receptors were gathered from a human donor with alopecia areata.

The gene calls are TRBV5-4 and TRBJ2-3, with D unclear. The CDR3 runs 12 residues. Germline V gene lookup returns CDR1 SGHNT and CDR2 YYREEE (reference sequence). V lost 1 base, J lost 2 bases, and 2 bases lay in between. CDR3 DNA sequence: TGTGCCAGCAGCTTGACCACAGATACGCAGTATTTT. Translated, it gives CASSLTTDTQYF.

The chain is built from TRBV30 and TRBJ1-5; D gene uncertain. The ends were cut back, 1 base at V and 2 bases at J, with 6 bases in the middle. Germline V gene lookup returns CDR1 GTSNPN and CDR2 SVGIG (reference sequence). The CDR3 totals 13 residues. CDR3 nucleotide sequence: TGTGCCTGGAGTGGGACTGGCAATCAGCCCCAGCATTTT. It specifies CAWSGTGNQPQHF.

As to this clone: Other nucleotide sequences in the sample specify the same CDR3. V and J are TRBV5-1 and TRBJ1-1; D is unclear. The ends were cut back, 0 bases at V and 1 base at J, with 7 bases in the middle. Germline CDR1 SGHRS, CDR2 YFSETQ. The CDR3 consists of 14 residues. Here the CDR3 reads CASSLAQSNTEAFF. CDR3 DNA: TGCGCCAGCAGCTTGGCCCAGTCGAACACTGAAGCTTTCTTT.

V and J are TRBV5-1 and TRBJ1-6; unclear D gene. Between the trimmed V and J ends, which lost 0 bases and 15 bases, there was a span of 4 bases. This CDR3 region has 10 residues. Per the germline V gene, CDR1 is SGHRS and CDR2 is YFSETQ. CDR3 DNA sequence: TGCGCCAGCAGCTTGGAGGTCCTCCACTTT. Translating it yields CASSLEVLHF.

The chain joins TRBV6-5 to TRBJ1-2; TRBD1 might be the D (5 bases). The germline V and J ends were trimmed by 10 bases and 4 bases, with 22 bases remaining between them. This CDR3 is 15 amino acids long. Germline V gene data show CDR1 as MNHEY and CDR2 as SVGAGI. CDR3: CATLPVGGAGYGYTF. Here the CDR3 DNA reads TGTGCCACCCTCCCCGTGGGTGGGGCAGGCTATGGCTACACCTTC.

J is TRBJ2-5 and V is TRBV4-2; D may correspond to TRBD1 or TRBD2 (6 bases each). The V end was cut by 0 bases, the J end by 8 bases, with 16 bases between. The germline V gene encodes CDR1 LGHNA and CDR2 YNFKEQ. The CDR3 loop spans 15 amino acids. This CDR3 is CASSQDFGSGATQYF. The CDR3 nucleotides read TGTGCCAGCAGCCAAGATTTTGGGTCGGGGGCAACCCAGTACTTC.

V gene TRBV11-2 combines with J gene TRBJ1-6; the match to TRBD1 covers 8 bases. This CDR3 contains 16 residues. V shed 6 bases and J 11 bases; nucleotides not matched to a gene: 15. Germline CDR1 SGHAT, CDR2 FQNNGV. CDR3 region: CASRAGGQGVSTPLHF. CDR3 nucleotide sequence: TGTGCCAGCAGGGCTGGTGGACAGGGAGTATCTACACCCCTCCACTTT.

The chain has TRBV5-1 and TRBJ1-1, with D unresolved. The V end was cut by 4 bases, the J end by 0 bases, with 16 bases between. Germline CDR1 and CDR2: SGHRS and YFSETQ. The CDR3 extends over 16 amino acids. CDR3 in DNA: TGCGCCAGCAGCCCCCCCACCACGATTGTGAACACTGAAGCTTTCTTT. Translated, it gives CASSPPTTIVNTEAFF.